This is a list of T cell receptor beta chains from one sample in a study of TIL therapy for anti-PD-1-resistant metastatic lung cancer. Only in-frame clones appear in the TCRdb table, and some are missing; sequencing was by immunoSEQ multiplex PCR. The sample records 40,000 to 55,000 clones, roughly 78% being singletons. Source: blood, taken at baseline. These receptors all stem from a woman between 30 and 80 years old with non-small cell lung cancer. The CDR3 runs from the conserved cysteine through the conserved F or W. The D gene is left open where the match is weak. Only some rows state a clone size, as once, few, many or a class for expanded clones.

clone_size d_call v_call cdr3_aa
- TRBD2 TRBV2 CASILGPSGDYEQYF
- - TRBV30 CAWSPGGVGYEQYF
- TRBD1 TRBV25-1 CASSEYLGQGATNEKLFF
- - TRBV7-2 CASKGFGLGEKLFF
- - TRBV19 CASSRTSLNTEAFF
- TRBD1 TRBV4-1 CASSPGQGSYGYTF
- - TRBV27 CASGSWLANEKLFF
few TRBD1 TRBV28 CASSSGQGVYEQYF
- TRBD2 TRBV20-1 CSARETSGQYF
- - TRBV29-1 CSVDSGSGYTF
- - TRBV5-4 CASSLAQQGIYNEQFF
- TRBD2 TRBV10-1 CAGAGVGDEQYF
- - TRBV19 CASVDSIARNTEAFF
- TRBD1 TRBV6-5 CASRRQGADGNTIYF
- TRBD1 TRBV18 CASSPDRGKTNEKLFF
- TRBD1 TRBV28 CASSYPDRGRYEQYF
- - TRBV5-6 CASSPRGFTDTQYF
- TRBD2 TRBV5-1 CASSLGTSLDEQYF
few TRBD1 TRBV27 CASSPLPTGAGSYEQYF
- - TRBV4-1 CASSHHRDNEQFF
- TRBD1 TRBV7-9 CASSLAGGANQPQHF
- TRBD1 TRBV10-3 CATEDRALYNEQFF
many - TRBV19 CASTGPMNTEAFF
- - TRBV28 CASSPYPQGLVRNEKLFF
- - TRBV28 CASSLFPALGNQPQHF
once TRBD2 TRBV15 CATSAGLAGHEQYF
few TRBD1 TRBV7-9 CASSRPGTGGREQYF
- TRBD1 TRBV6-6 CASSPGTGANTEAFF
- - TRBV19 CASSETGSYEQYF
- TRBD1 TRBV19 CASSRQTGSNQPQHF
- - TRBV27 CASSLMATYEQYF
few - TRBV28 CASSLWAAGYTF
- TRBD2 TRBV27 CASRLTSGYYEQYF
- - TRBV11-2 CASTTRTRTDTQYF
- - TRBV6-6 CASSYSGADEQFF
- TRBD2 TRBV19 CASSPQGLPSGDTQYF
few - TRBV7-2 CASSLRGTEAFF
few - TRBV6-1 CASSEVSNQPQHF
- - TRBV5-4 CASSADSYGYTF
- - TRBV15 CATSRTSGTLETQYF
- TRBD1 TRBV11-3 CASSLGQGAVAEAFF
- - TRBV6-6 CASSYRDKAQHF
- - TRBV6-1 CASSEAVSGANVLTF
- - TRBV6-1 CASRLTGGEKLFF
- - TRBV5-5 CASSFDRGTVDTGELFF
- TRBD2 TRBV12-5 CASGLVLSGGAGELFF
- TRBD2 TRBV7-9 CASSLEAGGVETQYF
- TRBD2 TRBV7-2 CASSLGGREAYNEQFF
- TRBD2 TRBV4-3 CASSQAAGGPGELFF
- - TRBV7-8 CASSLDGYGYTF
- TRBD2 TRBV30 CAWSPAGGYNEQFF
- - TRBV7-6 CASSPGSYGEISPLHF
- - TRBV19 CASSDKLIYGYTF
few - TRBV23-1 CASSQSTGLRPYEQYF
once - TRBV2 CASSEGYNGDEQFF